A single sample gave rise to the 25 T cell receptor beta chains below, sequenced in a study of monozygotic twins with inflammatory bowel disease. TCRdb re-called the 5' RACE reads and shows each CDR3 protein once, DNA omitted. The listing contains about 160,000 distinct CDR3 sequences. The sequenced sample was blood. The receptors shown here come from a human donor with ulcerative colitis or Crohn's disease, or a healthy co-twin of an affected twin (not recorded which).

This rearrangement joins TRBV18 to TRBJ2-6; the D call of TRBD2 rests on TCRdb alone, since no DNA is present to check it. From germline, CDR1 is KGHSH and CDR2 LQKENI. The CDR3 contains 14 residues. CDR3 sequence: CASSPAGRANVLTF. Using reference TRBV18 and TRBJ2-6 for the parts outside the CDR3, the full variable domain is NAGVMQNPRHLVRRRGQEARLRCSPMKGHSHVYWYRQLPEEGLKFMVYLQKENIIDESGMPKERFSAEFPKEGPSILRIQQVVRGDSAAYFCASSPAGRANVLTFGAGSRLTVL.

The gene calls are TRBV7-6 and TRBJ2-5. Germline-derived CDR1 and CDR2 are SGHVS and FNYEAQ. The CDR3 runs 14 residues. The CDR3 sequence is CASSFIRSSETQYF.

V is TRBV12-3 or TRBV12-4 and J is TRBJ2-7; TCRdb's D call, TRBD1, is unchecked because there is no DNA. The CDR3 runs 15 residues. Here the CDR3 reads CASSQDRVGSYEQYF.

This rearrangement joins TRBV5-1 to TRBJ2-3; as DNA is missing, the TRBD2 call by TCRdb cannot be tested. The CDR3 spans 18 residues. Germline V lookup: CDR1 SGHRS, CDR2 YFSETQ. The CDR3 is CASSSRPRIAGVMDTQYF.

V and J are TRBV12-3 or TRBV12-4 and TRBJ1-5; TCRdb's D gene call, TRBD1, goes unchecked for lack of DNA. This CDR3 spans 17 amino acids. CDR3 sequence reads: CASSFGDRSHSNQPQHF.

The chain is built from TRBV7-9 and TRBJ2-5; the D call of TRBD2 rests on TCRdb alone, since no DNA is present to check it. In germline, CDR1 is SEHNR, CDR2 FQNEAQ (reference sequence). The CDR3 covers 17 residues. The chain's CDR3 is CASSLALQLALQETQYF.

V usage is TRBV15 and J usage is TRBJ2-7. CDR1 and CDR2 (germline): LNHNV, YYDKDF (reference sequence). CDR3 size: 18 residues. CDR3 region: CATSRDSSDAWGSYEQYF.

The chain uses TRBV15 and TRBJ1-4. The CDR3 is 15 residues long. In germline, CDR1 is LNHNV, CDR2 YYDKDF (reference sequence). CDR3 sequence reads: CATSGGLRYNEKLFF.

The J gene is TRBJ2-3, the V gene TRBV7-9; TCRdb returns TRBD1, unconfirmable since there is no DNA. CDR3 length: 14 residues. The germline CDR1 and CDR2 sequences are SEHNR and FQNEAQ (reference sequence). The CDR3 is CASSDDRVPDTQYF.

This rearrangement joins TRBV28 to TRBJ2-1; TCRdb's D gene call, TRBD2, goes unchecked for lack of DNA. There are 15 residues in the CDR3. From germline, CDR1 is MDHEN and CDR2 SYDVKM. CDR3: CASSPPDYSYNEQFF.

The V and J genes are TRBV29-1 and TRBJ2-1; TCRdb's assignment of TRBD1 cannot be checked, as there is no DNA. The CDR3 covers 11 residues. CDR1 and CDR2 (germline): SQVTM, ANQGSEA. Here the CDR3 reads CSVRDMNEQFF.

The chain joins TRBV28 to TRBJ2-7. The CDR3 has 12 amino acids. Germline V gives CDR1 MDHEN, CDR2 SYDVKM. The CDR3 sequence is CASRLVGYEQYF.

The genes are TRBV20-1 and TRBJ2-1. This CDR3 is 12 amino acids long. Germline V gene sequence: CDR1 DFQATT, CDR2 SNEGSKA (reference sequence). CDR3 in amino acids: CSARAVTPEQFF.

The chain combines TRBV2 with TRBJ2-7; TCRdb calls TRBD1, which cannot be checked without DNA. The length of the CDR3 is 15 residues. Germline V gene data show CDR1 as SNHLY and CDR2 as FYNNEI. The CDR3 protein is CASQNRGQGPYEQYF.

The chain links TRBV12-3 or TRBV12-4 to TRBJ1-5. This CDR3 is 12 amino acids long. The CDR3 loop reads CASSSSRQPQHF.

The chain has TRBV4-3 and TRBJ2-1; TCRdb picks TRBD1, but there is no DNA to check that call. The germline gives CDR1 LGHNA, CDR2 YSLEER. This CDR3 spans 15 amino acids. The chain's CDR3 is CASRKGTAAYDEQFF.

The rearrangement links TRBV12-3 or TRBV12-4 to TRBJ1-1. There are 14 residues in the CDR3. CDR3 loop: CASTPGLRNTEAFF.

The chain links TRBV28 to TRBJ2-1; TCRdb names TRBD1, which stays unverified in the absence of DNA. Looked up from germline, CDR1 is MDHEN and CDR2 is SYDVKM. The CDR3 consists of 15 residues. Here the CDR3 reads CASSSGGGGVNEQFF.

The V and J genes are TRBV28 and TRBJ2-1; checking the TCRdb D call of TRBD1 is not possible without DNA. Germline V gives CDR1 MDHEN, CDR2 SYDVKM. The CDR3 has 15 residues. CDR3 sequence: CASNSPGTVNNEQFF.

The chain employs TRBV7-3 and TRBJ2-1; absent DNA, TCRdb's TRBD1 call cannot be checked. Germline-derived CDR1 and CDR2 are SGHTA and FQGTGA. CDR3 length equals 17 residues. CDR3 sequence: CASSLQPQGQGYNEQFF.

The CDR3 is CASSLAYMIRSYNEQFF. V is TRBV5-1 and J is TRBJ2-1. The germline gives CDR1 SGHRS, CDR2 YFSETQ. This CDR3 is 17 amino acids long.

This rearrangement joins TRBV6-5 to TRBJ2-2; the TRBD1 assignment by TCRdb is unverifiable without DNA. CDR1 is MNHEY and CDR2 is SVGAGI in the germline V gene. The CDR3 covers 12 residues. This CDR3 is CASNAGVGELFF.

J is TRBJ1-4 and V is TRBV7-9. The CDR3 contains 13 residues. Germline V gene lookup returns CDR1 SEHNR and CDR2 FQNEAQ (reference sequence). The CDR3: CASSKESLEKLFF.

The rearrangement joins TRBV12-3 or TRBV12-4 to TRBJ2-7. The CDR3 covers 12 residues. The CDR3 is CASSLQSYEQYF.

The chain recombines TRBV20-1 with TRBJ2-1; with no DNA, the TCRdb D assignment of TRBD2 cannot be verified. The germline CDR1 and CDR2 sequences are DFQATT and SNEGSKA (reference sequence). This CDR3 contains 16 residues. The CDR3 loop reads CSARLGSGSSYNEQFF.